Below, 11 T cell receptor beta chains from the same sample are listed, as sequenced in a study of beta chain features in type 1 diabetes. Findings and limits, study-wide: In all four CD4+ subsets, TCRB CDR3 length was significantly, moderately reduced in type 1 diabetes.

The entirety of the isolated RNA underwent reverse transcription, so expressed TCRB transcripts were sequenced. Profiled with immunoSEQ multiplex PCR; TCRdb holds only in-frame clones, not every one. The data contain 250,000 to 300,000 clones, 14% of them seen just once; the ten biggest clones take up less than 0.02%. No antigen has been identified for these receptors. The specimen was naive CD4+ T cells from blood. The receptors shown here come from a man younger than 40 with type 1 diabetes.

A few counts support this clone. The rearrangement links TRBV7-9 to TRBJ2-1; D remains ambiguous. Per germline, CDR1 SEHNR and CDR2 FQNEAQ (reference sequence). The length of the CDR3 is 11 residues. V shed 5 bases and J shed 8 bases, with 7 bases lying between them. Here the CDR3 DNA reads TGTGCCAGCAGCGAGGTCGATGAGCAGTTCTTC. This codes for CASSEVDEQFF.

Only a few counts were recorded for this clone. This chain links TRBV15 with TRBJ1-2; 7 nucleotides match TRBD1. J was trimmed by 5 bases and V by 0 bases; bases with no gene match: 9. The CDR3 loop spans 16 amino acids. Per germline, CDR1 LNHNV and CDR2 YYDKDF (reference sequence). CDR3 in DNA: TGTGCCACCAGCAGAGATCAGCACAGGGGTGGATATGGCTACACCTTC. It yields the protein CATSRDQHRGGYGYTF.

This clone was seen a handful of times. The gene calls are TRBV7-9 and TRBJ2-1; 10 bases align to TRBD2. Germline values: CDR1 SEHNR, CDR2 FQNEAQ (reference sequence). The V gene end was trimmed by 2 bases and the J gene end by 7 bases; junction bases not matched to a gene: 8. The CDR3 runs 16 residues. The CDR3 is CASSLRGASGSNEQFF. As DNA, the CDR3 is TGTGCCAGCAGCTTAAGAGGGGCTAGCGGGAGTAATGAGCAGTTCTTC.

In its sample, this clone was seen a few times. This CDR3 is CAISEGVTEAFF. For the CDR3, the DNA is TGTGCCATCAGTGAAGGGGTCACTGAAGCTTTCTTT. This sequence joins TRBV10-3 and TRBJ1-1; a weak D match, TRBD1 (5 bases). V was trimmed by 3 bases and J by 4 bases, leaving 6 bases between them. Germline V gene lookup returns CDR1 ENHRY and CDR2 SYGVKD. This CDR3 has 12 amino acids.

The genes are TRBV4-2 and TRBJ2-7; 11 bases align to TRBD2. This CDR3 is built from 16 residues. Germline assignment: CDR1 LGHNA and CDR2 YNFKEQ. J gave up 2 bases and V 3 bases, and 6 bases lay outside the gene matches. The CDR3 region is CASSHSTSGKTYEQYF. CDR3 bases: TGTGCCAGCAGCCATTCGACTAGCGGGAAAACCTACGAGCAGTACTTC.

The sample holds a few counts of this clone. The V call is TRBV28, the J call TRBJ2-1, with a weak D call TRBD2 (5 bases). V was cut by 4 bases and J by 8 bases, with 12 bases left in between. Germline V gene data show CDR1 as MDHEN and CDR2 as SYDVKM. The CDR3 has 13 residues. The CDR3 nucleotides read TGTGCCAGCAGTTCTCCTCTGCGGGATGAGCAGTTCTTC. The encoded protein is CASSSPLRDEQFF.

In its sample, this clone was seen a few times. This chain uses TRBV5-1 with TRBJ2-4, with 7 bases fitting TRBD1. V shed 0 bases, J shed 8 bases, and the junction held 2 bases outside the gene matches. The CDR3 covers 13 residues. The germline gives CDR1 SGHRS, CDR2 YFSETQ. The CDR3 is CASSLDQGDIQYF. Here the CDR3 DNA reads TGCGCCAGCAGCTTGGATCAGGGGGACATTCAGTACTTC.

The J gene is TRBJ2-5, the V gene TRBV29-1; D is perhaps TRBD2 (5 bases). The J call may be faulty, since TRBJ2-7 better matches the DNA end. The germline V gene has CDR1 SQVTM and CDR2 ANQGSEA. This CDR3 spans 12 amino acids. The CDR3 spells CSVEGPGYEQYF. In DNA, the CDR3 is TGCAGCGTTGAAGGTCCGGGATACGAGCAGTACTTC.

This rearrangement joins TRBV18 to TRBJ2-2; 7 nucleotides match TRBD2. Germline assignment: CDR1 KGHSH and CDR2 LQKENI. The CDR3 extends over 13 amino acids. V was pared by 5 bases and J by 10 bases, with 7 bases of the junction left unmatched. The CDR3 region is CASSAGTIPELFF. DNA of the CDR3: TGTGCCAGCTCAGCAGGGACTATACCGGAGCTGTTTTTT.

The chain is built from TRBV9 and TRBJ1-2; D remains ambiguous. This CDR3 has 14 amino acids. Trimming stripped 3 bases from V and 3 bases from J, with 12 bases between. CDR1 is SGDLS and CDR2 is YYNGEE in the germline V gene. The CDR3 reads CASSGRVDDYGYTF. The DNA of the CDR3 is TGTGCCAGCAGCGGGAGAGTCGACGACTATGGCTACACCTTC.

This clone was observed a handful of times. The chain employs TRBV5-4 and TRBJ2-7; TRBD1 matches 8 bases. Germline CDR1 SGHNT, CDR2 YYREEE (reference sequence). The CDR3 runs 16 residues. V was pared by 4 bases and J by 0 bases, with 9 bases of the junction left unmatched. The CDR3 coding sequence is TGTGCCAGCAGCAAGGGACAGGCGACGTCCTCCTACGAGCAGTACTTC. It is translated as CASSKGQATSSYEQYF. The variable domain in full, completed from reference TRBV5-4 and TRBJ2-7, reads ETGVTQSPTHLIKTRGQQVTLRCSSQSGHNTVSWYQQALGQGPQFIFQYYREEENGRGNFPPRFSGLQFPNYSSELNVNALELDDSALYLCASSKGQATSSYEQYFGPGTRLTVT.